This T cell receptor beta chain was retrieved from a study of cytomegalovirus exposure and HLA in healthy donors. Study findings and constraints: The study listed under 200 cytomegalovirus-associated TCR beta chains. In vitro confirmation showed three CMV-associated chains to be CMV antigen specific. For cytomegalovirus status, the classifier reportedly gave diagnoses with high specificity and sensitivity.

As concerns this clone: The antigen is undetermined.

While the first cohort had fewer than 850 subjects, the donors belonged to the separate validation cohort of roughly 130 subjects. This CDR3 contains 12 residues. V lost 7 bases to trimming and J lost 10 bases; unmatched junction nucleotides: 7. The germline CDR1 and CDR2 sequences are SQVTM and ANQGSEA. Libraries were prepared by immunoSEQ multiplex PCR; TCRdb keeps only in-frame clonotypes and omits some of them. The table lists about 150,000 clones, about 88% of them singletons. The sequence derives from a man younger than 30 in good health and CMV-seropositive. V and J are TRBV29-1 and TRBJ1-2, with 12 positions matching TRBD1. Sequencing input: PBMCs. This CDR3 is CSGGTGGGVYTF. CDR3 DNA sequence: TGCAGCGGTGGGACAGGGGGCGGTGTCTACACCTTC. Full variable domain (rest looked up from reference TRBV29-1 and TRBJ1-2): SAVISQKPSRDICQRGTSLTIQCQVDSQVTMMFWYRQQPGQSLTLIATANQGSEATYESGFVIDKFPISRPNLTFSTLTVSNMSPEDSSIYLCSGGTGGGVYTFGSGTRLTVV.